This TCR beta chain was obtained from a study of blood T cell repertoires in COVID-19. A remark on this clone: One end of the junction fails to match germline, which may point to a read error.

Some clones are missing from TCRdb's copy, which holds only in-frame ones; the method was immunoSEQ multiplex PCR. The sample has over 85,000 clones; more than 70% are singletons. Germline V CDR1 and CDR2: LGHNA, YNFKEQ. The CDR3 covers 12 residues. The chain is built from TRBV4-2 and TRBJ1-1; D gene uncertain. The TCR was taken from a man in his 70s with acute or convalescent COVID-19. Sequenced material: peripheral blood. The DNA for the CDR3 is TGTGCCAGCAACTCCGAGGGCCCCGCTATATCCTTT. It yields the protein CASNSEGPAISF.